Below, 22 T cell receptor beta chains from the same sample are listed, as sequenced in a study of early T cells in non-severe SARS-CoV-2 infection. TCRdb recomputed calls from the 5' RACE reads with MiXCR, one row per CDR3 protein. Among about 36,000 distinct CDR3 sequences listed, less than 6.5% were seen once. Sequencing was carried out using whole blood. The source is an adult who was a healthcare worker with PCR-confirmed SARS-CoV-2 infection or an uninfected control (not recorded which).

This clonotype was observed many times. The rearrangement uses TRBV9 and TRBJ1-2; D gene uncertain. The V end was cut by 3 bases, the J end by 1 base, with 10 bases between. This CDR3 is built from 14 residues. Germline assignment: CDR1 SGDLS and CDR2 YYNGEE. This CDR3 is CASSGEGFNYGYTF. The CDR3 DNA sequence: TGTGCCAGCAGCGGGGAAGGTTTTAACTATGGCTACACCTTC.

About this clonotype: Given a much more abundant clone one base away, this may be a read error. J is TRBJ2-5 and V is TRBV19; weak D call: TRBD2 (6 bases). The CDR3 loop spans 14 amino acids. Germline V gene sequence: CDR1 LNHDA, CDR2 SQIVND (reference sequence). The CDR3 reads CASSWGGGQDTQYF. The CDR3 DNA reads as TGTGCCAGTAGTTGGGGAGGAGGCCAAGACACCCAGTACTTC.

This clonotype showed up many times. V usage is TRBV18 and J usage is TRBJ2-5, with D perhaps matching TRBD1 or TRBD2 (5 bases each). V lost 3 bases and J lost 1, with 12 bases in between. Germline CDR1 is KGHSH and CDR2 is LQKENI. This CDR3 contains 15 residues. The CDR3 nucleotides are TGTGCCAGCTCACCTTCGGGACGGTTCCAAGAGACCCAGTACTTC. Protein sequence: CASSPSGRFQETQYF.

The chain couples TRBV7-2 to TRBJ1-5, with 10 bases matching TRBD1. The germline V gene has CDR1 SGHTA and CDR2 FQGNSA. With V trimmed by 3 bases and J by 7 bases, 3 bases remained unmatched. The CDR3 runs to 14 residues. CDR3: CASSLTGGEQPQHF. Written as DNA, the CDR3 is TGTGCCAGCAGCTTGACAGGGGGCGAACAGCCCCAGCATTTT. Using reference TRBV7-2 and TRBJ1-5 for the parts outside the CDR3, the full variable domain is GAGVSQSPSNKVTEKGKDVELRCDPISGHTALYWYRQSLGQGLEFLIYFQGNSAPDKSGLPSDRFSAERTGGSVSTLTIQRTQQEDSAVYLCASSLTGGEQPQHFGDGTRLSIL.

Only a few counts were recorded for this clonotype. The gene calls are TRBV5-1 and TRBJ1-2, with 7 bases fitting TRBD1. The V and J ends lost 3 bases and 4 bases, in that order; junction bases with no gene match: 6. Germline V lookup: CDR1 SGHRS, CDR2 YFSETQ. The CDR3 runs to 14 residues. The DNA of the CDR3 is TGCGCCAGCAGCTCCGACAGGGAATCCTATGGCTACACCTTC. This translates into CASSSDRESYGYTF.

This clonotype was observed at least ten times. The CDR3 DNA follows: TGTGCCAGTAGTATGTTGGGGAAAGGGGCTCCCTACGAGCAGTACTTC. Amino acid sequence: CASSMLGKGAPYEQYF. The V and J genes are TRBV19 and TRBJ2-7; D possibly corresponds to TRBD1 (5 bases). This CDR3 region has 16 residues. CDR1 LNHDA and CDR2 SQIVND come from the germline V gene (reference sequence). Trimming shortened V by 3 bases and J by 2 bases, and 17 bases separated the two germline ends. Using reference TRBV19 and TRBJ2-7 for the parts outside the CDR3, the full variable domain is DGGITQSPKYLFRKEGQNVTLSCEQNLNHDAMYWYRQDPGQGLRLIYYSQIVNDFQKGDIAEGYSVSREKKESFPLTVTSAQKNPTAFYLCASSMLGKGAPYEQYFGPGTRLTVT.

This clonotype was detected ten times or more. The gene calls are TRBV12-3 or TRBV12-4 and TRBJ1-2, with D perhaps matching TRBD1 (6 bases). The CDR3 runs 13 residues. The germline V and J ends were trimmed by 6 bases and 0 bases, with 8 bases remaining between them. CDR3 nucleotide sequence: TGTGCCAGCAGGTACAGGGCTAACTATGGCTACACCTTC. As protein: CASRYRANYGYTF.

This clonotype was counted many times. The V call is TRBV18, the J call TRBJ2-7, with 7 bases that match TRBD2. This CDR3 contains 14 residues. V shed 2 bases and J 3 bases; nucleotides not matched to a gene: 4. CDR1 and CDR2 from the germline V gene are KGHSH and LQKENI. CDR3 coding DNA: TGTGCCAGCTCACCAGGACTAGTGGGCTACGAGCAGTACTTC. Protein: CASSPGLVGYEQYF.

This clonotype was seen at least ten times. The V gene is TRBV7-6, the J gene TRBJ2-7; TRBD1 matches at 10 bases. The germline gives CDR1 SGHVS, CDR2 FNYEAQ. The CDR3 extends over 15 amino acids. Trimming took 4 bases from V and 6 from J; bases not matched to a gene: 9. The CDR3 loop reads CASSWGRDRGSEQYF. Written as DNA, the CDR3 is TGTGCCAGCAGCTGGGGGAGGGACAGGGGATCCGAGCAGTACTTC. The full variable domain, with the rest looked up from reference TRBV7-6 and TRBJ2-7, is GAGVSQSPRYKVTKRGQDVALRCDPISGHVSLYWYRQALGQGPEFLTYFNYEAQQDKSGLPNDRFSAERPEGSISTLTIQRTEQRDSAMYRCASSWGRDRGSEQYFGPGTRLTVT.

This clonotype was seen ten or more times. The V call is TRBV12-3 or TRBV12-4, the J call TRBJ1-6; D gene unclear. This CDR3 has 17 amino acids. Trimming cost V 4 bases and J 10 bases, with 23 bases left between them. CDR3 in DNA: TGTGCCAGCAGTTCGCAGACTAACATCCTATTGGAATCACCCCTCCACTTT. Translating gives CASSSQTNILLESPLHF.

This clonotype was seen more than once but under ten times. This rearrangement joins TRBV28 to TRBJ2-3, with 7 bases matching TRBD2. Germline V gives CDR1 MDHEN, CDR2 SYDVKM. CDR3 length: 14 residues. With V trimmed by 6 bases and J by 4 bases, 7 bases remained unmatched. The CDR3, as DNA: TGTGCCAGCAGCAGACAGACTAGCTCAGATACGCAGTATTTT. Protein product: CASSRQTSSDTQYF.

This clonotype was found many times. As DNA, the CDR3 is TGTGCCAGCAGCGCCCAGACAGGGTCAGTCAGGACTGAAGCTTTCTTT. Residues: CASSAQTGSVRTEAFF. V gene TRBV7-9 combines with J gene TRBJ1-1, with 7 nucleotides matching TRBD1. The V and J ends lost 5 bases and 5 bases, in that order; junction bases with no gene match: 14. Germline V gene lookup returns CDR1 SEHNR and CDR2 FQNEAQ (reference sequence). This CDR3 has 16 residues. The complete variable domain, with remaining parts taken from reference TRBV7-9 and TRBJ1-1, reads DTGVSQNPRHKITKRGQNVTFRCDPISEHNRLYWYRQTLGQGPEFLTYFQNEAQLEKSRLLSDRFSAERPKGSFSTLEIQRTEQGDSAMYLCASSAQTGSVRTEAFFGQGTRLTVV.

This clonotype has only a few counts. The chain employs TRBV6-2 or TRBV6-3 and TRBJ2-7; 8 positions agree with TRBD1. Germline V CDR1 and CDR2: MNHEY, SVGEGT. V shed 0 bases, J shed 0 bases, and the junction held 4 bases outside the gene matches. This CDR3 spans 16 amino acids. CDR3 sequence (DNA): TGTGCCAGCAGTTACTCCGGACAGGGCCACTCCTACGAGCAGTACTTC. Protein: CASSYSGQGHSYEQYF.

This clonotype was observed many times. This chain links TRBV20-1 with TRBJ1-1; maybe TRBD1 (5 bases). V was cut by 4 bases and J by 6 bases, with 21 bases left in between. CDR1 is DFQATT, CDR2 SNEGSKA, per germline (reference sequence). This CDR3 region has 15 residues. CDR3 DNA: TGCAGTGCTATTCGAACAGGTGCGGTTTTGGCTGAAGCTTTCTTT. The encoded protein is CSAIRTGAVLAEAFF.

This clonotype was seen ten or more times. The CDR3 sequence is CASSLTSGRGEQYF. DNA for the CDR3: TGTGCCAGCAGCTTGACTAGCGGGAGAGGTGAGCAGTACTTC. The V gene is TRBV11-2, the J gene TRBJ2-7; 12 positions match TRBD2. With V trimmed by 3 bases and J by 7 bases, 4 bases remained unmatched. Germline CDR1 reads SGHAT; CDR2 reads FQNNGV. The CDR3 totals 14 residues.

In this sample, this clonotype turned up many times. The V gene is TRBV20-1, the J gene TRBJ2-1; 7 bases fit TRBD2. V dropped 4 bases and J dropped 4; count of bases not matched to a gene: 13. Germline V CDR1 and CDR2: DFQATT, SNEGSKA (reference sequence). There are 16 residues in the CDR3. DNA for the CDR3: TGCAGTGCTAAAAGACGAGCGGGGAACCTATACAATGAGCAGTTCTTC. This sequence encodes CSAKRRAGNLYNEQFF.

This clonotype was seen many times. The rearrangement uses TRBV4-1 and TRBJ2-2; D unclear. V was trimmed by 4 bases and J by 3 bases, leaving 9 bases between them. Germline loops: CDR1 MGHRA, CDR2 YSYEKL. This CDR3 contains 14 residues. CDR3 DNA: TGCGCCAGCAGCCTAGTAAGCTACACCGGGGAGCTGTTTTTT. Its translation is CASSLVSYTGELFF.

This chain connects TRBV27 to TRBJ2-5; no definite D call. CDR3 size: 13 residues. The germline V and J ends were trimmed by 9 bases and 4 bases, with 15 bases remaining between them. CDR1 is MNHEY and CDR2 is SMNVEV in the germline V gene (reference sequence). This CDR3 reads CASSTRTRETQYF. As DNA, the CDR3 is TGTGCCAGTTCTACCCGGACGCGAGAGACCCAGTACTTC.

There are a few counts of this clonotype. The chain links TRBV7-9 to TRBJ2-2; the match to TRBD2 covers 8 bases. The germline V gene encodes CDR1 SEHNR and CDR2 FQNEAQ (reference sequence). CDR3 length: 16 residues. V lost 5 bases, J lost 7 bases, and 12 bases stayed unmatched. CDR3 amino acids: CASSPSGSRSIGELFF. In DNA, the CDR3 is TGTGCCAGCAGCCCGAGCGGGAGTCGATCAATCGGGGAGCTGTTTTTT.

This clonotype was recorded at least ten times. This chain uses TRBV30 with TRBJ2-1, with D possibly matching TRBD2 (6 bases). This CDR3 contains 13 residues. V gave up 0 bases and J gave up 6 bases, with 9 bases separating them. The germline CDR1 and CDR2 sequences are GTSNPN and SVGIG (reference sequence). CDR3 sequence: CAWSVGTFNEQFF. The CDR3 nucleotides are TGTGCCTGGAGTGTTGGGACTTTCAATGAGCAGTTCTTC.

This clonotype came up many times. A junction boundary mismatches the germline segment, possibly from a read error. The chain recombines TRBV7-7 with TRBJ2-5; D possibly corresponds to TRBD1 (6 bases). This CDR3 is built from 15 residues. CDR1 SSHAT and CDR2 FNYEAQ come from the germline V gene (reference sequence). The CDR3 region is CASSSLTGPQETQYF. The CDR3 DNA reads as TGTGCTAGCAGCTCGTTGACAGGCCCCCAAGAGACCCAGTACTTC.

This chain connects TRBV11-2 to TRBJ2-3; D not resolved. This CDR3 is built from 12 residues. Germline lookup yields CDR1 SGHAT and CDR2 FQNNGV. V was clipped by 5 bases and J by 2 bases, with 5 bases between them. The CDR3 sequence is CASSPHTDTQYF. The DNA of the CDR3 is TGTGCCAGCAGCCCACACACAGATACGCAGTATTTT.